This passage covers 30 T cell receptor beta chains from one sample sequenced in a study of T cell responses to AZD1222 COVID-19 vaccine. Assay used: immunoSEQ multiplex PCR; TCRdb lists only in-frame clones, some missing. Counted here are 110,000 or so clones, roughly 90% occurring once; the ten biggest clones make up about 2.5%. The source was peripheral blood, collected on day 0 of AZD1222 vaccination. These TCRs come from an adult in good health.

V gene TRBV6-5 combines with J gene TRBJ1-1; D remains unclear. Trimming removed 6 bases from V and 4 bases from J, with 15 bases in between. The CDR3 has 14 amino acids. Germline V gene lookup returns CDR1 MNHEY and CDR2 SVGAGI. The CDR3 DNA is TGTGCCAGCAGCCCCCGGTTGGGCTCCACTGAAGCTTTCTTT. This sequence encodes CASSPRLGSTEAFF.

Here the CDR3 DNA reads TGTGCCAGCAGACAACCGGGACAGGGACTACAAGAGACCCAGTACTTC. Residues: CASRQPGQGLQETQYF. This chain links TRBV28 with TRBJ2-5; 9 bases are shared with TRBD1. With V trimmed by 6 bases and J by 2 bases, 10 bases remained unmatched. The CDR3 is 16 residues long. Germline CDR1 MDHEN, CDR2 SYDVKM.

The rearrangement uses TRBV3-1 (or the pseudogene TRBV3-2) and TRBJ1-2; D gene unclear. Germline V gives CDR1 LGHDT, CDR2 YNNKEL (reference sequence). This CDR3 is built from 13 residues. Trimming cost V 1 base and J 0 bases, with 3 bases left between them. CDR3 in DNA: TGTGCCAGCAGCCAAGGAGCTAACTATGGCTACACCTTC. Amino acid sequence: CASSQGANYGYTF.

This chain joins TRBV7-2 and TRBJ2-5; 11 bases align to TRBD2. Germline values: CDR1 SGHTA, CDR2 FQGNSA. The CDR3 is 17 residues long. The J segment lost 9 bases and the V segment lost 5 bases, leaving 17 bases of the junction unmatched. CDR3 sequence (DNA): TGTGCCAGCAGCATTAGGGCCCCTACTAGCGGGAGTTACGCCCAGTACTTC. This encodes CASSIRAPTSGSYAQYF.

The chain recombines TRBV7-6 with TRBJ1-2; D unresolved. V was pared by 4 bases and J by 2 bases, with 20 bases between. The CDR3 runs 17 residues. Looked up from germline, CDR1 is SGHVS and CDR2 is FNYEAQ. The CDR3 loop reads CASSSRAGPNSNYGYTF. DNA for the CDR3: TGTGCCAGCAGCTCCCGCGCAGGACCCAATTCGAACTATGGCTACACCTTC.

The rearrangement uses TRBV11-3 and TRBJ2-7, with a tentative D call TRBD1 (6 bases). The CDR3 loop spans 19 amino acids. The germline gives CDR1 SGHNT, CDR2 YENEEA. V dropped 3 bases and J dropped 3 bases, with 27 bases sitting between them. The CDR3 nucleotides read TGTGCCAGCAGCTTGCAGGGGTATCTTCGTTCAAAAACTAACTACGAGCAGTACTTC. Amino acids: CASSLQGYLRSKTNYEQYF.

CDR3 loop: CASSLGRRSIGNTIYF. CDR3 DNA: TGTGCCAGCAGCCTCGGGCGGAGGAGTATAGGAAACACCATATATTTT. This chain uses TRBV7-8 with TRBJ1-3; D unresolved. This CDR3 spans 16 amino acids. V was pared by 5 bases and J by 4 bases, with 18 bases between. Germline V gene lookup returns CDR1 SGHVS and CDR2 FQNEAQ.

The genes are TRBV18 and TRBJ1-5; weak D call: TRBD1 (5 bases). In germline, CDR1 is KGHSH, CDR2 LQKENI. CDR3 length equals 18 residues. V dropped 5 bases and J dropped 1 base, with 21 bases sitting between them. As DNA, the CDR3 is TGTGCCAGCTCAATTAACCGGGCAGGGATTCAGAGCAATCAGCCCCAGCATTTT. It translates to CASSINRAGIQSNQPQHF.

V is TRBV19 and J is TRBJ2-2; 7 bases line up with TRBD2. V was clipped by 9 bases and J by 5 bases; unmatched bases: 3. This CDR3 is 12 amino acids long. Germline CDR1 reads LNHDA; CDR2 reads SQIVND (reference sequence). The DNA of the CDR3 is TGTGCCAGCGGACTAGTTACCGGGGAGCTGTTTTTT. Its protein is CASGLVTGELFF.

The rearrangement joins TRBV4-1 to TRBJ1-4; perhaps TRBD1 as D (5 bases). CDR1 is MGHRA and CDR2 is YSYEKL in the germline V gene. CDR3 length equals 16 residues. Trimming shortened V by 4 bases and J by 0 bases, and 12 bases separated the two germline ends. Written as DNA, the CDR3 is TGCGCCAGCAGCCTCCGTCTAGGGGCAACTAATGAAAAACTGTTTTTT. It is translated as CASSLRLGATNEKLFF.

The genes are TRBV3-1 (or the pseudogene TRBV3-2) and TRBJ2-1, with D possibly TRBD1 on 6 matching bases. Germline values: CDR1 LGHDT, CDR2 YNNKEL (reference sequence). The CDR3 runs to 15 residues. Trimming cost V 0 bases and J 1 base, with 7 bases left between them. CDR3 DNA: TGTGCCAGCAGCCAAGACAGGGGTTCCTACAATGAGCAGTTCTTC. Translation: CASSQDRGSYNEQFF.

The chain joins TRBV19 to TRBJ1-3; D may be TRBD1 (6 bases). CDR1 LNHDA and CDR2 SQIVND come from the germline V gene (reference sequence). The CDR3 is made up of 15 amino acids. V lost 5 bases, J lost 2 bases, and 13 bases lay in between. The CDR3 bases are TGTGCCAGTAGTGGGACAATCTCACCTGGAAACACCATATATTTT. Residues: CASSGTISPGNTIYF.

V and J are TRBV29-1 and TRBJ1-2, with a weak D call TRBD1 (5 bases). Germline V gene sequence: CDR1 SQVTM, CDR2 ANQGSEA. The CDR3 extends over 11 amino acids. V was cut by 7 bases and J by 3 bases, with 9 bases left in between. CDR3 sequence reads: CSAGADYGYTF. In DNA, the CDR3 is TGCAGCGCCGGGGCTGACTATGGCTACACCTTC.

The rearrangement links TRBV5-1 to TRBJ2-3; 13 bases fit TRBD2. Germline CDR1 SGHRS, CDR2 YFSETQ. Losses at the gene ends were 4 bases for V and 2 bases for J; bases not matched to a gene: 7. The CDR3 spans 17 residues. The CDR3 reads CASSTRTSGSFTDTQYF. As DNA, the CDR3 is TGCGCCAGCAGCACAAGGACTAGCGGGAGTTTCACAGATACGCAGTATTTT. Together with reference TRBV5-1 and TRBJ2-3, the CDR3 gives the full variable domain: KAGVTQTPRYLIKTRGQQVTLSCSPISGHRSVSWYQQTPGQGLQFLFEYFSETQRNKGNFPGRFSGRQFSNSRSEMNVSTLELGDSALYLCASSTRTSGSFTDTQYFGPGTRLTVL.

V is TRBV5-4 and J is TRBJ1-6, with TRBD1 matching 9 bases. The CDR3 is made up of 14 amino acids. The trim removed 3 bases at V and 12 bases at J, leaving 7 bases unmatched. CDR1 is SGHNT, CDR2 YYREEE, per germline (reference sequence). This CDR3 is CASSSPGQGVPLHF. The CDR3, as DNA: TGTGCCAGCAGCTCCCCGGGACAGGGCGTACCCCTCCACTTT.

V is TRBV11-3 and J is TRBJ2-3, with 8 bases matching TRBD2. The V segment lost 3 bases and the J segment 3 bases; nucleotides outside the gene matches: 8. Germline lookup yields CDR1 SGHNT and CDR2 YENEEA. There are 16 residues in the CDR3. Here the CDR3 DNA reads TGTGCCAGCAGCTTCCGGGGGGGCCAGGGAACAGATACGCAGTATTTT. Protein product: CASSFRGGQGTDTQYF.

The chain recombines TRBV15 with TRBJ2-4; no firm D call. The germline V gene encodes CDR1 LNHNV and CDR2 YYDKDF (reference sequence). V gave up 0 bases and J gave up 8 bases, with 11 bases separating them. The length of the CDR3 is 14 residues. The CDR3 sequence: CATSRDFEDYIQYF. CDR3 DNA: TGTGCCACCAGCAGAGATTTCGAAGATTACATTCAGTACTTC.

The rearrangement joins TRBV10-1 to TRBJ1-6; 8 bases agree with TRBD1. Losses at the gene ends were 3 bases for V and 7 bases for J; bases not matched to a gene: 2. Looked up from germline, CDR1 is WNHNN and CDR2 is SYGVQD (reference sequence). The CDR3 spans 14 residues. CDR3 loop: CASSEYRGNSPLHF. DNA of the CDR3: TGCGCCAGCAGTGAATACAGGGGGAATTCACCCCTCCACTTT.

This sequence joins TRBV5-4 and TRBJ2-4, with 10 bases that match TRBD1. The CDR3 is 16 residues long. Germline V gives CDR1 SGHNT, CDR2 YYREEE (reference sequence). J was trimmed by 2 bases and V by 4 bases; bases with no gene match: 6. CDR3 nucleotide sequence: TGTGCCAGCAGCATGGGGACAGGGGAATCCAAAAACATTCAGTACTTC. The encoded protein is CASSMGTGESKNIQYF.

The chain joins TRBV12-3 or TRBV12-4 to TRBJ2-7; D is ambiguous. The V and J ends lost 1 base and 3 bases respectively, with 7 bases between them. The CDR3 runs to 13 residues. As DNA, the CDR3 is TGTGCCAGCAGTTTAGGGCCGATCTACGAGCAGTACTTC. Translated, it gives CASSLGPIYEQYF.

The chain recombines TRBV7-2 with TRBJ2-5; D is perhaps TRBD1 (6 bases). The CDR3 loop spans 12 amino acids. CDR1 and CDR2 (germline): SGHTA, FQGNSA. Trimming pared 3 bases from V and 7 bases from J, leaving 9 bases between. CDR3 loop: CASSFLGGTQYF. The DNA for the CDR3 is TGTGCCAGCAGCTTCCTAGGGGGGACCCAGTACTTC.

The rearrangement uses TRBV2 and TRBJ1-4, with 8 nucleotides matching TRBD1. In germline, CDR1 is SNHLY, CDR2 FYNNEI. The CDR3 covers 15 residues. V shed 6 bases and J 8 bases; nucleotides not matched to a gene: 11. CDR3 nucleotide sequence: TGTGCCAGCAGCCGTCTCAGGGGGCGAGGCGAAAAACTGTTTTTT. Protein product: CASSRLRGRGEKLFF.

The V call is TRBV6-5, the J call TRBJ2-5; D may be TRBD1 or TRBD2 (5 bases each). The CDR3 has 14 residues. V shed 11 bases and J shed 2 bases, with 18 bases lying between them. The V gene's germline CDR1 is MNHEY and CDR2 SVGAGI. CDR3 sequence: CAGSRDRLQETQYF. The CDR3 region has the DNA TGTGCCGGCTCCAGGGACCGATTACAAGAGACCCAGTACTTC.

The J gene is TRBJ2-2, the V gene TRBV24-1, with D maybe TRBD1 (6 bases). Germline loops: CDR1 KGHDR, CDR2 SFDVKD. The CDR3 sequence is 15 residues long. V lost 7 bases to trimming and J lost 1 base, with 12 bases between them. The CDR3 protein is CATSPTGLNTGELFF. The CDR3 region has the DNA TGTGCCACCAGCCCGACAGGCCTGAACACCGGGGAGCTGTTTTTT.

The genes are TRBV6-5 and TRBJ1-1; D call uncertain. This CDR3 region has 13 residues. Per germline, CDR1 MNHEY and CDR2 SVGAGI. Trimming took off 7 bases at V and 1 base at J, with 10 bases between the two ends. The CDR3 nucleotides read TGTGCCAGCAAAACGAGGGAGAACACTGAAGCTTTCTTT. This gives the protein CASKTRENTEAFF.

The CDR3 loop is CASSLGTSGRTNTGELFF. The CDR3 region has the DNA TGTGCCAGCAGCTTAGGGACTAGCGGGAGGACGAACACCGGGGAGCTGTTTTTT. This chain connects TRBV7-9 to TRBJ2-2; TRBD2 matches at 14 bases. CDR3 length: 18 residues. The germline CDR1 and CDR2 sequences are SEHNR and FQNEAQ (reference sequence). V dropped 1 base and J dropped 0; count of bases not matched to a gene: 1.

The rearrangement links TRBV28 to TRBJ2-7; 8 nucleotides align to TRBD1. The CDR3 totals 14 residues. The trim removed 8 bases at V and 5 bases at J, leaving 11 bases unmatched. Germline assignment: CDR1 MDHEN and CDR2 SYDVKM. The CDR3 nucleotides read TGTGCCAGCCTCGCAAGACAGGGGTGGCACGAGCAGTACTTC. Protein: CASLARQGWHEQYF.

J is TRBJ1-2 and V is TRBV5-4; D remains unclear. CDR3 length: 14 amino acids. Germline CDR1 reads SGHNT; CDR2 reads YYREEE (reference sequence). Trimming removed 0 bases at V and 2 bases at J, with 8 bases between. The CDR3 here is CASSLAGRNYGYTF. CDR3 sequence (DNA): TGTGCCAGCAGCTTGGCGGGCAGGAACTATGGCTACACCTTC.

The chain uses TRBV27 and TRBJ2-7, with TRBD1 matching over 8 bases. The CDR3 runs to 13 residues. With 5 bases clipped from V and 4 bases from J, the junction kept 4 bases outside the gene matches. Per germline, CDR1 MNHEY and CDR2 SMNVEV (reference sequence). In DNA form, the CDR3 reads TGTGCCAGCAGTCAGGGGGCGTCTTACGAGCAGTACTTC. This sequence encodes CASSQGASYEQYF.

The chain recombines TRBV2 with TRBJ2-1, with D perhaps TRBD2 (6 bases). Between the trimmed V and J ends, which lost 6 bases and 4 bases, there was a span of 10 bases. The CDR3 length is 13 residues. Germline V gene lookup returns CDR1 SNHLY and CDR2 FYNNEI. Written as DNA, the CDR3 is TGTGCCAGCAGCAGGGACTCTTACAATGAGCAGTTCTTC. Its translation is CASSRDSYNEQFF. The whole variable domain, remainder taken from reference TRBV2 and TRBJ2-1, is EPEVTQTPSHQVTQMGQEVILRCVPISNHLYFYWYRQILGQKVEFLVSFYNNEISEKSEIFDDQFSVERPDGSNFTLKIRSTKLEDSAMYFCASSRDSYNEQFFGPGTRLTVL.